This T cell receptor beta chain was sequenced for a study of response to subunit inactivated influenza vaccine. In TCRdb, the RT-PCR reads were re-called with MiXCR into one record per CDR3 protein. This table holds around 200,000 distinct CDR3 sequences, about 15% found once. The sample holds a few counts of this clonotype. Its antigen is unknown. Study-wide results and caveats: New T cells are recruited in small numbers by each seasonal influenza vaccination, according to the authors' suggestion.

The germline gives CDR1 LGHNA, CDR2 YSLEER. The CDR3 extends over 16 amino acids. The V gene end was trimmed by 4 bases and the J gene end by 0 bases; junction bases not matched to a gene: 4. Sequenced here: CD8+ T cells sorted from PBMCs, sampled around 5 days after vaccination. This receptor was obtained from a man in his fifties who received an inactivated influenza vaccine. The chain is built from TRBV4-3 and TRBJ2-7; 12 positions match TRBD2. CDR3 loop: CASSLGLAGSSYEQYF. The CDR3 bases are TGCGCCAGCAGCCTTGGACTAGCGGGAAGCTCCTACGAGCAGTACTTC.